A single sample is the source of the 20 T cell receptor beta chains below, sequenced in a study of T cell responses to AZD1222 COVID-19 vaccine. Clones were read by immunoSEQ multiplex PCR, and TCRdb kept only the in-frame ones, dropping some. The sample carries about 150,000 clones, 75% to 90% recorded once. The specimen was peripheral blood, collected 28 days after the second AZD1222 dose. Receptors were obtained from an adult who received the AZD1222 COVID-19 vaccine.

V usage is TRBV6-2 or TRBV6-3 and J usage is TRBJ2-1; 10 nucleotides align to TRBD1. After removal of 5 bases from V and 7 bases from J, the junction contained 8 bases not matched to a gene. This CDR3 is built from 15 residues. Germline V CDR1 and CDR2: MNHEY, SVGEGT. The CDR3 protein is CASSISGQGFNEQFF. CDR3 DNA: TGTGCCAGCAGTATCTCGGGACAGGGGTTTAATGAGCAGTTCTTC.

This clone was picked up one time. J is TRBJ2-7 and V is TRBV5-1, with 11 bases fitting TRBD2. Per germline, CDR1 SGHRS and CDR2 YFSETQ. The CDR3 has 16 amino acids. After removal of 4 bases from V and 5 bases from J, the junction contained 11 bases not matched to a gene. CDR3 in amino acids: CASSLQTSGMRHEQYF. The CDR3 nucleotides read TGCGCCAGCAGCCTTCAGACTAGCGGGATGAGACACGAGCAGTACTTC.

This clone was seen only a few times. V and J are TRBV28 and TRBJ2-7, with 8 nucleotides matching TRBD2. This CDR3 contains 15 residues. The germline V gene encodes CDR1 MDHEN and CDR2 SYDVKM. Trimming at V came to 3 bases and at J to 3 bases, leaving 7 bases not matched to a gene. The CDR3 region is CASSLVSGRDYEQYF. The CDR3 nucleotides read TGTGCCAGCAGTTTGGTGTCCGGGAGGGACTACGAGCAGTACTTC.

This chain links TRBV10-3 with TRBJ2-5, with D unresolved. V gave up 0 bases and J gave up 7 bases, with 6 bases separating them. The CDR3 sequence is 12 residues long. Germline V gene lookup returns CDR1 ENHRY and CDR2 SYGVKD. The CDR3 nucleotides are TGTGCCATCAGTGAGTCCGGTGCGACCCAGTACTTC. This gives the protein CAISESGATQYF.

The CDR3 spells CASSPRDRGHAGELFF. The CDR3 region has the DNA TGTGCCAGCAGCCCACGGGACAGGGGGCATGCCGGGGAGCTGTTTTTT. The V gene is TRBV7-2, the J gene TRBJ2-2, with 12 positions matching TRBD1. The V gene end was trimmed by 5 bases and the J gene end by 6 bases; junction bases not matched to a gene: 7. The germline gives CDR1 SGHTA, CDR2 FQGNSA. The CDR3 is 16 residues long.

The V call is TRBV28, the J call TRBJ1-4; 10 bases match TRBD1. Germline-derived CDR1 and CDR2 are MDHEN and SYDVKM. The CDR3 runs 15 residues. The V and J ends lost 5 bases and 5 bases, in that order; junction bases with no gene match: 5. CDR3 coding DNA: TGTGCCAGCAGTACACGACAGGGGGCAAATGAAAAACTGTTTTTT. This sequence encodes CASSTRQGANEKLFF.

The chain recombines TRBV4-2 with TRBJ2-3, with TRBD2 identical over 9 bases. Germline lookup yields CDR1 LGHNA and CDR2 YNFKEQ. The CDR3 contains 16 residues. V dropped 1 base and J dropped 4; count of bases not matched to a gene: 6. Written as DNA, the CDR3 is TGTGCCAGCAGCCAAGGTAGCGGGGGCAAGGCAGATACGCAGTATTTT. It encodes CASSQGSGGKADTQYF.

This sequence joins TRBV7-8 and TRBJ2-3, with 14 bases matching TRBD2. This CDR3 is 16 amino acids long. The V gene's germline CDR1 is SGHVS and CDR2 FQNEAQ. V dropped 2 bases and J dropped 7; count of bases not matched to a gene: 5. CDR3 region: CASSLRLAGGPYTQYF. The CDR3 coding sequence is TGTGCCAGCAGCTTAAGACTAGCGGGAGGGCCCTATACGCAGTATTTT.

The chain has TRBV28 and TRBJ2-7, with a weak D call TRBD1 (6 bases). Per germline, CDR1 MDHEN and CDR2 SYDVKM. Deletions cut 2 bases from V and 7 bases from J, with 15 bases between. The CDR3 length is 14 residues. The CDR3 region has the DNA TGTGCCAGCAGTTTACGGACAGTACCTAAGGAGCAGTACTTC. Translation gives CASSLRTVPKEQYF.

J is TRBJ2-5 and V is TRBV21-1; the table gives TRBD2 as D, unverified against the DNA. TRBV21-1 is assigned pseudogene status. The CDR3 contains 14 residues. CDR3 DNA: TGTGCCAGCAGTCGCCGGGGGGGGTCTGAGACCCAGTACTTC. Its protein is CASSRRGGSETQYF.

The CDR3 nucleotides read TGTGCCACCAGCTCCGGGACAGGGGCCGGCTACACCTTC. It yields the protein CATSSGTGAGYTF. The chain uses TRBV15 and TRBJ1-2, with TRBD1 identical over 10 bases. This CDR3 has 13 amino acids. The germline CDR1 and CDR2 sequences are LNHNV and YYDKDF (reference sequence). After removal of 5 bases from V and 8 bases from J, the junction contained 5 bases not matched to a gene. Full variable domain (outside the CDR3, taken from reference TRBV15 and TRBJ1-2): DAMVIQNPRYQVTQFGKPVTLSCSQTLNHNVMYWYQQKSSQAPKLLFHYYDKDFNNEADTPDNFQSRRPNTSFCFLDIRSPGLGDTAMYLCATSSGTGAGYTFGSGTRLTVV.

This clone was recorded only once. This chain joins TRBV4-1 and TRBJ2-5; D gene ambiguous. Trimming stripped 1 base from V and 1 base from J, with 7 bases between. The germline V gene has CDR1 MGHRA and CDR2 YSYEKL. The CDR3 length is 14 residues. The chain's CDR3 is CASSQVGPQETQYF. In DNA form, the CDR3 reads TGCGCCAGCAGCCAAGTAGGGCCCCAAGAGACCCAGTACTTC.

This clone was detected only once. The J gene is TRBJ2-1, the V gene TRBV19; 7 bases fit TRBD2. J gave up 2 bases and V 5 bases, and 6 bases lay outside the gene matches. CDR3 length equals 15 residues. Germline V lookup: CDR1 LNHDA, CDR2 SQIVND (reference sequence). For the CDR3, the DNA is TGTGCCAGTAGTCCTACTAGCGCCCCCTACAATGAGCAGTTCTTC. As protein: CASSPTSAPYNEQFF. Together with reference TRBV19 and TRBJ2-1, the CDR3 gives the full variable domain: DGGITQSPKYLFRKEGQNVTLSCEQNLNHDAMYWYRQDPGQGLRLIYYSQIVNDFQKGDIAEGYSVSREKKESFPLTVTSAQKNPTAFYLCASSPTSAPYNEQFFGPGTRLTVL.

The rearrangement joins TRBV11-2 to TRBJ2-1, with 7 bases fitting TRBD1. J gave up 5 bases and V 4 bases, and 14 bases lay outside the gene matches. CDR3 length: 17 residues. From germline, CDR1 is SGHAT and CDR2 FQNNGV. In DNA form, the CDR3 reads TGTGCCAGCAGCTACTTCTCCGGGACAGCTAGAAACAATGAGCAGTTCTTC. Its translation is CASSYFSGTARNNEQFF.

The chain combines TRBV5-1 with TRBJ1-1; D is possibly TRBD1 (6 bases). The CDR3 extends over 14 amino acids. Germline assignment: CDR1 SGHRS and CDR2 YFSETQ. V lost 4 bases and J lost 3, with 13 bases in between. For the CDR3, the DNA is TGCGCCAGCAGCGTACAGGGCCGGGACACTGAAGCTTTCTTT. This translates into CASSVQGRDTEAFF.

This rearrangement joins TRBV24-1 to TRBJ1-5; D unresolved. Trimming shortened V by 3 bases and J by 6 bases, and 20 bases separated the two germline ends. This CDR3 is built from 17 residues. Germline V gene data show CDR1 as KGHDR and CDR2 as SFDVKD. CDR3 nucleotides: TGTGCCACCAGTGATACAACGGAGGGAACGGTATCTCAGCCCCAGCATTTT. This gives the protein CATSDTTEGTVSQPQHF.

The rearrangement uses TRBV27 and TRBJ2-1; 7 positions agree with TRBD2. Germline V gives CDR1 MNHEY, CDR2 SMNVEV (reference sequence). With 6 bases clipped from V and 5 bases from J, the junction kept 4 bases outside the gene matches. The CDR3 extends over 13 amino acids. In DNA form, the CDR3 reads TGTGCCAGCAGGGGCGGGAGCGACAATGAGCAGTTCTTC. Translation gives CASRGGSDNEQFF.

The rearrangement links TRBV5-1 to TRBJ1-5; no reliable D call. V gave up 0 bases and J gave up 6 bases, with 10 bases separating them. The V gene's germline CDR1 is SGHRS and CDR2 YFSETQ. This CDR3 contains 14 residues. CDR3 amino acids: CASSLGQGGQPQHF. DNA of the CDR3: TGCGCCAGCAGCTTGGGGCAAGGTGGTCAGCCCCAGCATTTT.

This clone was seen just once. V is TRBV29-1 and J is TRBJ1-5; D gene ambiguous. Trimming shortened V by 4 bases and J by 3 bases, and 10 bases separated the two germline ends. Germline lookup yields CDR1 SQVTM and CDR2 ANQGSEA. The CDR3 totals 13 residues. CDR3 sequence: CSVGSSYNQPQHF. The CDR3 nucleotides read TGCAGCGTTGGTTCCAGTTACAATCAGCCCCAGCATTTT.

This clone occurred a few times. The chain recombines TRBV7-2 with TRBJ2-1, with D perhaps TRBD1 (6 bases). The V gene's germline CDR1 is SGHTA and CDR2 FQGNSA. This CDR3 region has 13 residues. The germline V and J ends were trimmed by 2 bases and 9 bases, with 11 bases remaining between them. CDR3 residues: CASSLSQGLEQFF. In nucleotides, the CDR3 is TGTGCCAGCAGCTTAAGTCAGGGGCTTGAGCAGTTCTTC.